The clone carrying this T cell receptor (beta chain) was detected only a few times. Its specificity is unknown. Using RNA transcripts as the source, TCR beta CDR3 regions were amplified. The HTBI primer set was used in a first-round RT-PCR of the TCR CDR3. From the multiplex PCR reads, TCRdb called clonotypes with MiXCR, one entry per CDR3 protein. The sample records roughly 510,000 distinct CDR3 sequences, roughly 45% being singletons. This sample was taken from a study of T cells in Graves' hyperthyroidism and ophthalmopathy. Overall study findings and caveats: Ophthalmopathy prediction by the model preceded onset by a median roughly 6 months.

This receptor was identified in an adult woman with Graves' disease, either hyperthyroidism or ophthalmopathy (not recorded which). Sequencing was performed on peripheral blood or thyroid tissue (not recorded which).

The CDR3 loop is CSVRQGSSYEQYF. The CDR3 coding sequence is TGCAGCGTAAGACAGGGATCTAGTTACGAGCAGTACTTC. The rearrangement joins TRBV29-1 to TRBJ2-7; the match to TRBD1 covers 7 bases. J gave up 4 bases and V 6 bases, and 9 bases lay outside the gene matches. The CDR3 runs to 13 residues. Per the germline V gene, CDR1 is SQVTM and CDR2 is ANQGSEA.